The 29 T cell receptor beta chains presented below share a single source sample, sequenced in a study of regulatory dendritic cells for organ transplantation. Allogeneic regulatory or mature dendritic cells were co-cultured for less than six days with CFSE-labeled sorted T cells at 1:10. Only in-frame clones appear in the TCRdb table, and some are missing; sequencing was by immunoSEQ multiplex PCR. The sample includes roughly 20,000 clones, 85% seen only once; the top ten take under 0.3%. No cognate antigen is known for these TCRs. The material sequenced was naive CD4+ T cells from blood cultured with dendritic cells. This sample's subset: CD45RA+ naive T cells. The receptors derive from a human donor in good health.

This sequence joins TRBV5-4 and TRBJ2-5, with 11 positions matching TRBD2. With 5 bases clipped from V and 5 bases from J, the junction kept 8 bases outside the gene matches. The germline gives CDR1 SGHNT, CDR2 YYREEE (reference sequence). This CDR3 region has 15 residues. CDR3 residues: CASRLSGRGEETQYF. The CDR3 nucleotides are TGTGCCAGCAGGCTTAGCGGGAGGGGTGAGGAGACCCAGTACTTC.

CDR3 DNA: TGTGCCAGCAGTATAACGACTGGGGCCAACGTCCTGACTTTC. It is translated as CASSITTGANVLTF. The chain joins TRBV27 to TRBJ2-6; D is undetermined. Trimming took 5 bases from V and 2 from J, leaving 7 bases between them. Germline V gene data show CDR1 as MNHEY and CDR2 as SMNVEV (reference sequence). CDR3 length: 14 amino acids. The full variable domain, its missing parts supplied by reference TRBV27 and TRBJ2-6, is EAQVTQNPRYLITVTGKKLTVTCSQNMNHEYMSWYRQDPGLGLRQIYYSMNVEVTDKGDVPEGYKVSRKEKRNFPLILESPSPNQTSLYFCASSITTGANVLTFGAGSRLTVL.

This clone was counted once. The chain links TRBV27 to TRBJ2-1, with TRBD2 identical over 10 bases. Germline values: CDR1 MNHEY, CDR2 SMNVEV (reference sequence). The CDR3 runs to 17 residues. V trimming: 6 bases; J trimming: 2 bases; junction bases outside the gene matches: 10. The CDR3, as DNA: TGTGCCAGCAGGTCCTCTAGCGGGAGTGGGGCCTACAATGAGCAGTTCTTC. This codes for CASRSSSGSGAYNEQFF.

V gene TRBV29-1 combines with J gene TRBJ2-1, with D hard to call. This CDR3 spans 15 amino acids. The V gene's germline CDR1 is SQVTM and CDR2 ANQGSEA. V lost 6 bases to trimming and J lost 4 bases, with 19 bases between them. The CDR3: CSVQPDRTVYNEQFF. The CDR3 nucleotides are TGCAGCGTCCAGCCCGACCGGACGGTGTACAATGAGCAGTTCTTC.

The J gene is TRBJ1-5, the V gene TRBV5-8; D is unresolved. Germline CDR1 reads SGHTS; CDR2 reads YDEGEE. Trimming stripped 2 bases from V and 1 base from J, with 13 bases between. CDR3 size: 16 residues. The DNA for the CDR3 is TGTGCCAGCAGCTTTTATGGCAGCTTAAGCAATCAGCCCCAGCATTTT. It yields the protein CASSFYGSLSNQPQHF.

This chain links TRBV11-3 with TRBJ2-2; 10 bases map to TRBD2. The CDR3 consists of 19 residues. Germline CDR1 SGHNT, CDR2 YENEEA. Trimming cost V 1 base and J 2 bases; bases outside gene matches: 10. The CDR3 DNA is TGTGCCAGCAGCTTAGTCTATAGACTAGCGGGCCATAACACCGGGGAGCTGTTTTTT. It codes for CASSLVYRLAGHNTGELFF. The full variable domain, with the rest looked up from reference TRBV11-3 and TRBJ2-2, is EAGVVQSPRYKIIEKKQPVAFWCNPISGHNTLYWYLQNLGQGPELLIRYENEEAVDDSQLPKDRFSAERLKGVDSTLKIQPAELGDSAVYLCASSLVYRLAGHNTGELFFGEGSRLTVL.

The V call is TRBV28, the J call TRBJ1-5; D is unresolved. Germline CDR1 MDHEN, CDR2 SYDVKM. V shed 8 bases and J shed 3 bases, with 5 bases lying between them. The CDR3 contains 11 residues. The DNA of the CDR3 is TGTGCCAGCGGATTCAATCAGCCCCAGCATTTT. Its protein is CASGFNQPQHF.

This chain connects TRBV18 to TRBJ2-7; the D is unclear. The CDR3 sequence is 14 residues long. V was clipped by 0 bases and J by 6 bases, with 12 bases between them. The germline gives CDR1 KGHSH, CDR2 LQKENI. The CDR3 DNA reads TGTGCCAGCTCACCACCGTCAGGTCTGGCCGAGCAGTACTTC. Protein product: CASSPPSGLAEQYF.

V usage is TRBV7-3 and J usage is TRBJ2-6; perhaps TRBD2 as D (6 bases). Germline CDR1 and CDR2: SGHTA and FQGTGA. The CDR3 runs 18 residues. V gave up 5 bases and J gave up 0 bases, with 17 bases separating them. The CDR3 region is CASSRPPRRGSGANVLTF. CDR3 DNA sequence: TGTGCCAGCAGCAGACCCCCCCGGCGGGGCTCTGGGGCCAACGTCCTGACTTTC.

This clone came up once. J is TRBJ2-1 and V is TRBV7-2; tentatively, D is TRBD2 (6 bases). From germline, CDR1 is SGHTA and CDR2 FQGNSA. V was pared by 4 bases and J by 4 bases, with 14 bases between. The CDR3 covers 15 residues. CDR3 sequence: CASSSDGLTYNEQFF. The CDR3 nucleotides read TGTGCCAGCAGCTCAGACGGACTAACATACAATGAGCAGTTCTTC. Variable domain in full (rest from reference TRBV7-2 and TRBJ2-1): GAGVSQSPSNKVTEKGKDVELRCDPISGHTALYWYRQSLGQGLEFLIYFQGNSAPDKSGLPSDRFSAERTGGSVSTLTIQRTQQEDSAVYLCASSSDGLTYNEQFFGPGTRLTVL.

This rearrangement joins TRBV11-2 to TRBJ2-2; D ambiguous. The CDR3 has 18 residues. Trimming pared 3 bases from V and 0 bases from J, leaving 17 bases between. CDR1 SGHAT and CDR2 FQNNGV come from the germline V gene. In DNA form, the CDR3 reads TGTGCCAGCAGCTTCACGGGCCATCTTCTTTCGAACACCGGGGAGCTGTTTTTT. As protein: CASSFTGHLLSNTGELFF.

V gene TRBV9 combines with J gene TRBJ2-2, with D perhaps TRBD1 or TRBD2 (7 bases each). Per the germline V gene, CDR1 is SGDLS and CDR2 is YYNGEE. There are 18 residues in the CDR3. Trimming removed 1 base at V and 3 bases at J, with 19 bases between. The DNA for the CDR3 is TGTGCCAGCAGCGTAAGCCCGGGGGGACAGCCGTACACCGGGGAGCTGTTTTTT. Its protein product is CASSVSPGGQPYTGELFF.

CDR3 sequence: CASSWETGPYEQYF. The DNA for the CDR3 is TGTGCCAGCAGCTGGGAGACAGGGCCCTACGAGCAGTACTTC. The chain is built from TRBV5-5 and TRBJ2-7, with 7 bases that match TRBD1. V was clipped by 3 bases and J by 2 bases; unmatched bases: 5. The germline CDR1 and CDR2 sequences are SGHKS and YYEKEE (reference sequence). The CDR3 covers 14 residues.

The chain recombines TRBV29-1 with TRBJ2-3; D not resolved. Germline lookup yields CDR1 SQVTM and CDR2 ANQGSEA. Trimming pared 4 bases from V and 3 bases from J, leaving 14 bases between. The CDR3 spans 14 residues. CDR3 nucleotide sequence: TGCAGCGTTGCAGTGGGTCAAGGAACAGATACGCAGTATTTT. Encoded protein: CSVAVGQGTDTQYF.

The V call is TRBV9, the J call TRBJ2-2, with unresolved D. In germline, CDR1 is SGDLS, CDR2 YYNGEE. The CDR3 consists of 15 residues. The V gene lost 0 bases and the J gene lost 1 base, with 7 bases spanning the gap. CDR3 in DNA: TGTGCCAGCAGCGTAGTAGTGGGGAACACCGGGGAGCTGTTTTTT. It translates to CASSVVVGNTGELFF.

V and J are TRBV6-5 and TRBJ1-2; no clear D gene. The germline V gene has CDR1 MNHEY and CDR2 SVGAGI. The CDR3 loop spans 14 amino acids. Trimming stripped 6 bases from V and 2 bases from J, with 13 bases between. CDR3 sequence reads: CASSRLTPNYGYTF. The CDR3, as DNA: TGTGCCAGCAGCCGACTTACACCCAACTATGGCTACACCTTC.

The chain is built from TRBV6-1 and TRBJ2-7, with D perhaps TRBD1 (6 bases). This CDR3 has 15 amino acids. Trimming shortened V by 4 bases and J by 3 bases, and 16 bases separated the two germline ends. Germline V gene sequence: CDR1 MNHNS, CDR2 SASEGT. Written as DNA, the CDR3 is TGTGCCAGCAGTGTCCTAACAGGGTTTGACTACGAGCAGTACTTC. Translated, it gives CASSVLTGFDYEQYF.

CDR3 sequence (DNA): TGTGCCAGCAGCTTATTCCACTCGGGAGCCGGGTCCAATGAGCAGTTCTTC. Amino acids: CASSLFHSGAGSNEQFF. The J gene is TRBJ2-1, the V gene TRBV7-3; a weak D match, TRBD2 (6 bases). Germline V lookup: CDR1 SGHTA, CDR2 FQGTGA. V was cut by 2 bases and J by 6 bases, with 20 bases left in between. The CDR3 contains 17 residues.

The gene calls are TRBV21-1 and TRBJ2-3; the table's D call, TRBD2, was not checked against the DNA. TRBV21-1 is labeled a pseudogene. The CDR3 loop spans 21 amino acids. The CDR3 bases are TGTGCCAGCAAGTCTGGTGCTCCTCGGCCGGCTAGCGGGAGGATGACAGATACGCAGTATTTT. Translated: CASKSGAPRPASGRMTDTQYF.

The chain uses TRBV4-2 and TRBJ1-5; D is unclear. The germline V gene has CDR1 LGHNA and CDR2 YNFKEQ. The CDR3 consists of 17 residues. Trimming took off 4 bases at V and 4 bases at J, with 20 bases between the two ends. CDR3 amino acids: CASSPLDRGGLNQPQHF. In DNA form, the CDR3 reads TGTGCCAGCAGCCCCCTCGATAGAGGAGGCCTAAATCAGCCCCAGCATTTT.

The chain links TRBV29-1 to TRBJ1-1; no definite D call. Trimming left V 7 bases short and J 1 base short, with 4 bases between. Germline V CDR1 and CDR2: SQVTM, ANQGSEA. The length of the CDR3 is 10 residues. The CDR3 DNA is TGCAGCGGCCAGAACACTGAAGCTTTCTTT. Its translation: CSGQNTEAFF.

The chain couples TRBV4-1 to TRBJ1-3; no definite D call. V was clipped by 3 bases and J by 0 bases, with 12 bases between them. Germline values: CDR1 MGHRA, CDR2 YSYEKL. CDR3 size: 16 residues. CDR3 DNA: TGCGCCAGCAGCCAGAGTTCAGCCATCTCTGGAAACACCATATATTTT. It translates to CASSQSSAISGNTIYF.

CDR3 DNA sequence: TGTGCCAGCAATCCTACCTATGAAGGGTTCGGGAATCAGCCCCAGCATTTT. This translates into CASNPTYEGFGNQPQHF. V usage is TRBV28 and J usage is TRBJ1-5, with D unclear. Trimming took 7 bases from V and 4 from J, leaving 23 bases between them. Germline V gene sequence: CDR1 MDHEN, CDR2 SYDVKM. The CDR3 covers 17 residues.

The CDR3, as DNA: TGTGCCAGCAGTTTATGGGGCAGGGCAGTCGGCACTGAAGCTTTCTTT. Translating gives CASSLWGRAVGTEAFF. The rearrangement uses TRBV28 and TRBJ1-1; the D gene is possibly TRBD1 (5 bases). Germline assignment: CDR1 MDHEN and CDR2 SYDVKM. CDR3 length: 16 residues. V lost 0 bases, J lost 4 bases, and 15 bases lay in between. Using reference TRBV28 and TRBJ1-1 for the parts outside the CDR3, the full variable domain is DVKVTQSSRYLVKRTGEKVFLECVQDMDHENMFWYRQDPGLGLRLIYFSYDVKMKEKGDIPEGYSVSREKKERFSLILESASTNQTSMYLCASSLWGRAVGTEAFFGQGTRLTVV.

The chain couples TRBV7-2 to TRBJ2-5; D not resolved. The CDR3 extends over 16 amino acids. Trimming removed 1 base from V and 5 bases from J, with 17 bases in between. The V gene's germline CDR1 is SGHTA and CDR2 FQGNSA. The CDR3 nucleotides are TGTGCCAGCAGCTTAGACTGGGTCCACGGGCGGGAGACCCAGTACTTC. It codes for CASSLDWVHGRETQYF.

V gene TRBV5-3 combines with J gene TRBJ1-5; D unclear. TRBV5-3 is an ORF for which the function is uncertain. Trimming took 2 bases from V and 2 from J, leaving 17 bases between them. The CDR3 extends over 17 amino acids. The CDR3 reads CARSLYPYTRGNQPQHF. Written as DNA, the CDR3 is TGTGCCAGAAGCTTATATCCGTACACTCGCGGCAATCAGCCCCAGCATTTT.

The chain links TRBV5-8 to TRBJ1-2, with TRBD1 as a possible D gene (5 bases). The CDR3 spans 13 residues. Per the germline V gene, CDR1 is SGHTS and CDR2 is YDEGEE. Trimming took 4 bases from V and 4 from J, leaving 11 bases between them. CDR3 region: CASSTRASYGYTF. The CDR3 region has the DNA TGTGCCAGCAGCACCAGGGCCAGCTATGGCTACACCTTC.

This chain uses TRBV10-1 with TRBJ2-1, with 11 bases that match TRBD2. Germline trimming cut 6 bases from V and 6 bases from J; bases unmatched to any gene: 13. Germline V gene lookup returns CDR1 WNHNN and CDR2 SYGVQD (reference sequence). The CDR3 is made up of 17 amino acids. The CDR3 loop reads CASSENRQLAGVNEQFF. The CDR3 DNA sequence: TGCGCCAGCAGCGAAAACAGACAACTAGCGGGAGTCAATGAGCAGTTCTTC.

The table lists this clone with a few counts. The V call is TRBV6-6, the J call TRBJ2-7; D is unclear. The CDR3 loop spans 12 amino acids. Germline V gene sequence: CDR1 MNHNY, CDR2 SVGAGI (reference sequence). V lost 5 bases, J lost 7 bases, and 12 bases lay in between. For the CDR3, the DNA is TGTGCCAGCAGTAGCTCTACTCCAGAGCAGTACTTC. This sequence encodes CASSSSTPEQYF.